Shown below are 28 T cell receptor beta chains from a single sample sequenced in a study of blood T cell repertoires in COVID-19. Clones were read by immunoSEQ multiplex PCR, and TCRdb kept only the in-frame ones, dropping some. The sample shows tens of thousands of clones, approximately 83% of them seen only once. Sequenced sample: peripheral blood. These receptors all come from a human donor in a cohort sampled during active COVID-19.

The V and J genes are TRBV5-1 and TRBJ1-3; D perhaps matches TRBD1 (5 bases). Trimming removed 5 bases at V and 4 bases at J, with 10 bases between. Germline assignment: CDR1 SGHRS and CDR2 YFSETQ. The CDR3 sequence is 13 residues long. The CDR3 spells CASSPGDGNTIYF. CDR3 nucleotides: TGCGCCAGCAGTCCGGGGGACGGAAACACCATATATTTT.

The chain joins TRBV5-1 to TRBJ2-2; 8 bases map to TRBD2. The CDR3 extends over 16 amino acids. V lost 4 bases to trimming and J lost 5 bases; unmatched junction nucleotides: 10. Germline V gives CDR1 SGHRS, CDR2 YFSETQ. The CDR3 spells CASSPRGGLGTGELFF. DNA for the CDR3: TGCGCCAGCAGCCCCCGGGGGGGCTTGGGGACCGGGGAGCTGTTTTTT.

The CDR3 sequence is CASSPGGAKNIQYF. For the CDR3, the DNA is TGTGCCAGCAGCCCGGGAGGGGCCAAAAACATTCAGTACTTC. The chain recombines TRBV6-5 with TRBJ2-4; 8 positions match TRBD2. V lost 6 bases and J lost 1; bases outside the gene matches: 2. The CDR3 spans 14 residues. The germline gives CDR1 MNHEY, CDR2 SVGAGI.

The chain recombines TRBV6-6 with TRBJ1-4, with D unresolved. The germline gives CDR1 MNHNY, CDR2 SVGAGI (reference sequence). V lost 10 bases and J 7 bases, leaving 16 bases between the germline ends. This CDR3 spans 13 amino acids. The CDR3 is CATKDPGGEKLFF. The DNA of the CDR3 is TGTGCCACCAAAGACCCAGGAGGTGAAAAACTGTTTTTT.

This clone is medium-sized (0.01 to 0.1%) in the sample. The chain joins TRBV15 to TRBJ2-5; D is possibly TRBD1 (6 bases). The CDR3 has 13 amino acids. From germline, CDR1 is LNHNV and CDR2 YYDKDF (reference sequence). V dropped 1 base and J dropped 4 bases, with 7 bases sitting between them. CDR3 in amino acids: CATSRVGGETQYF. In DNA, the CDR3 is TGTGCCACCAGCAGAGTAGGGGGAGAGACCCAGTACTTC. The full variable domain, its missing parts supplied by reference TRBV15 and TRBJ2-5, is DAMVIQNPRYQVTQFGKPVTLSCSQTLNHNVMYWYQQKSSQAPKLLFHYYDKDFNNEADTPDNFQSRRPNTSFCFLDIRSPGLGDTAMYLCATSRVGGETQYFGPGTRLLVL.

The V gene is TRBV5-6, the J gene TRBJ2-6, with 8 positions matching TRBD1. The germline V gene encodes CDR1 SGHDT and CDR2 YYEEEE. J was trimmed by 4 bases and V by 4 bases; bases with no gene match: 7. The CDR3 runs 16 residues. CDR3 in DNA: TGTGCCAGCAGCAACCAGGGGGCGGCAGGGGCCAACGTCCTGACTTTC. It translates to CASSNQGAAGANVLTF.

The chain has TRBV12-2 and TRBJ1-6. TRBV12-2 is marked as a pseudogene. CDR3 length equals 16 residues. The CDR3 here is CASRLRQGGTISPLHF. The CDR3, as DNA: TGTGCAAGTCGCTTAAGGCAGGGAGGCACCATTTCACCCCTCCACTTT.

The CDR3, as DNA: TGTGCCAGCTCATGGACTTCCCAAGAGACCCAGTACTTC. This codes for CASSWTSQETQYF. The rearrangement joins TRBV18 to TRBJ2-5, with D tentatively TRBD2 (5 bases). Trimming left V 5 bases short and J 1 base short, with 8 bases between. CDR1 KGHSH and CDR2 LQKENI come from the germline V gene. The CDR3 consists of 13 residues.

V and J are TRBV5-1 and TRBJ2-3, with 7 bases aligning to TRBD2. The CDR3 length is 15 residues. Germline-derived CDR1 and CDR2 are SGHRS and YFSETQ. Trimming at V came to 0 bases and at J to 0 bases, leaving 1 base not matched to a gene. CDR3 loop: CASSLGGSSTDTQYF. The CDR3 region has the DNA TGCGCCAGCAGCTTGGGCGGGAGTAGCACAGATACGCAGTATTTT. Together with reference TRBV5-1 and TRBJ2-3, the CDR3 gives the full variable domain: KAGVTQTPRYLIKTRGQQVTLSCSPISGHRSVSWYQQTPGQGLQFLFEYFSETQRNKGNFPGRFSGRQFSNSRSEMNVSTLELGDSALYLCASSLGGSSTDTQYFGPGTRLTVL.

The rearrangement links TRBV2 to TRBJ1-5; 7 bases fit TRBD1. The V gene's germline CDR1 is SNHLY and CDR2 FYNNEI. There are 14 residues in the CDR3. V shed 3 bases and J 5 bases; nucleotides not matched to a gene: 4. The CDR3 here is CASSEVRGDQPQHF. The DNA for the CDR3 is TGTGCCAGCAGTGAGGTCAGGGGGGATCAGCCCCAGCATTTT.

The chain recombines TRBV7-9 with TRBJ1-3, with D perhaps matching TRBD1 (6 bases). CDR1 and CDR2 from the germline V gene are SEHNR and FQNEAQ (reference sequence). Trimming removed 0 bases from V and 2 bases from J, with 11 bases in between. The CDR3 covers 16 residues. CDR3: CASSLATWGPGNTIYF. For the CDR3, the DNA is TGTGCCAGCAGCTTAGCAACGTGGGGGCCTGGAAACACCATATATTTT.

V gene TRBV11-2 combines with J gene TRBJ2-7, with 8 bases matching TRBD2. Germline CDR1 SGHAT, CDR2 FQNNGV. Losses at the gene ends were 1 base for V and 6 bases for J; bases not matched to a gene: 8. The CDR3 runs to 15 residues. CDR3 protein: CASSLGSGGVSEQYF. CDR3 nucleotide sequence: TGTGCCAGCAGCTTAGGGTCGGGGGGGGTAAGCGAGCAGTACTTC.

The V and J genes are TRBV11-2 and TRBJ2-7; no clear D. CDR3 length: 14 amino acids. V was clipped by 4 bases and J by 7 bases, with 17 bases between them. Germline V gene sequence: CDR1 SGHAT, CDR2 FQNNGV. The CDR3 region is CASSSPRRVSEQYF. CDR3 bases: TGTGCCAGCAGCTCCCCTAGGCGAGTAAGTGAGCAGTACTTC.

J is TRBJ2-7 and V is TRBV28, with TRBD1 matching 7 bases. V was pared by 5 bases and J by 4 bases, with 11 bases of the junction left unmatched. The CDR3 has 15 amino acids. Germline CDR1 is MDHEN and CDR2 is SYDVKM. In DNA, the CDR3 is TGTGCCAGCAGTCCCTCAGGGGGTTTAGCGTACGAGCAGTACTTC. Its translation: CASSPSGGLAYEQYF.

The chain links TRBV5-5 to TRBJ1-2, with TRBD1 as a possible D gene (6 bases). The V gene's germline CDR1 is SGHKS and CDR2 YYEKEE (reference sequence). CDR3 length: 13 residues. The V and J ends lost 4 bases and 6 bases respectively, with 13 bases between them. CDR3: CASSLGQYDGYTF. Here the CDR3 DNA reads TGTGCCAGCAGCCTAGGACAGTACGATGGCTACACCTTC.

This chain links TRBV28 with TRBJ2-2, with a weak D call TRBD2 (6 bases). Germline V lookup: CDR1 MDHEN, CDR2 SYDVKM. The ends were cut back, 5 bases at V and 6 bases at J, with 10 bases in the middle. The CDR3 runs to 13 residues. Here the CDR3 reads CASSPWRAGELFF. The CDR3 DNA is TGTGCCAGCAGTCCCTGGAGGGCCGGGGAGCTGTTTTTT.

V gene TRBV5-1 combines with J gene TRBJ2-1, with 7 nucleotides matching TRBD1. Looked up from germline, CDR1 is SGHRS and CDR2 is YFSETQ. The junction had 9 bases not matched to a gene; V was cut back by 2 bases and J by 4 bases. The CDR3 is 16 residues long. CDR3 nucleotide sequence: TGCGCCAGCAGCTTTCGCCTTGGGACAGATTACAATGAGCAGTTCTTC. Amino acids: CASSFRLGTDYNEQFF. The full variable domain, its missing parts supplied by reference TRBV5-1 and TRBJ2-1, is KAGVTQTPRYLIKTRGQQVTLSCSPISGHRSVSWYQQTPGQGLQFLFEYFSETQRNKGNFPGRFSGRQFSNSRSEMNVSTLELGDSALYLCASSFRLGTDYNEQFFGPGTRLTVL.

The genes are TRBV5-5 and TRBJ2-6; TRBD2 is a possible D gene (5 bases). CDR3 size: 18 residues. V was trimmed by 4 bases and J by 0 bases, leaving 17 bases between them. The germline CDR1 and CDR2 sequences are SGHKS and YYEKEE (reference sequence). CDR3 sequence reads: CASSRGLGGLSGANVLTF. In DNA, the CDR3 is TGTGCCAGCAGCCGAGGGCTCGGAGGCCTCTCTGGGGCCAACGTCCTGACTTTC.

The chain couples TRBV11-3 to TRBJ2-5; 8 positions agree with TRBD2. Germline CDR1 SGHNT, CDR2 YENEEA. This CDR3 region has 14 residues. V lost 6 bases to trimming and J lost 5 bases; unmatched junction nucleotides: 8. This chain's CDR3 is CASSILSGGETQYF. The CDR3 coding sequence is TGTGCCAGCAGTATCCTTTCGGGAGGGGAGACCCAGTACTTC. Drawing the rest from reference TRBV11-3 and TRBJ2-5, the complete variable domain is EAGVVQSPRYKIIEKKQPVAFWCNPISGHNTLYWYLQNLGQGPELLIRYENEEAVDDSQLPKDRFSAERLKGVDSTLKIQPAELGDSAVYLCASSILSGGETQYFGPGTRLLVL.

The chain is built from TRBV11-2 and TRBJ1-2, with unresolved D. The germline CDR1 and CDR2 sequences are SGHAT and FQNNGV. This CDR3 has 14 residues. Deletions cut 5 bases from V and 8 bases from J, with 18 bases between. DNA of the CDR3: TGTGCCAGCAGCCTTGGGCGGGGTTTGCGGGGCTACACCTTC. Protein sequence: CASSLGRGLRGYTF.

This chain connects TRBV7-2 to TRBJ2-3, with D possibly being TRBD2 (5 bases). The CDR3 is made up of 13 amino acids. The V and J ends lost 6 bases and 6 bases respectively, with 13 bases between them. CDR1 and CDR2 from the germline V gene are SGHTA and FQGNSA. In DNA, the CDR3 is TGTGCCAGCAGGTACCCTAGCTCCGATACGCAGTATTTT. This sequence encodes CASRYPSSDTQYF.

The rearrangement joins TRBV5-4 to TRBJ1-2; D not resolved. Trimming pared 3 bases from V and 1 base from J, leaving 10 bases between. The germline V gene encodes CDR1 SGHNT and CDR2 YYREEE (reference sequence). This CDR3 region has 14 residues. This CDR3 is CASSWPGGNYGYTF. CDR3 DNA sequence: TGTGCCAGCAGCTGGCCAGGAGGTAACTATGGCTACACCTTC.

This clone was observed once. This chain links TRBV2 with TRBJ2-2, with 12 bases matching TRBD2. The V segment lost 4 bases and the J segment 7 bases; nucleotides outside the gene matches: 4. CDR3 length: 15 amino acids. Germline values: CDR1 SNHLY, CDR2 FYNNEI. The CDR3 protein is CASSALAGGNGELFF. The DNA of the CDR3 is TGTGCCAGCAGTGCTCTAGCGGGAGGGAACGGGGAGCTGTTTTTT.

The chain carries TRBV11-2 and TRBJ2-3; 9 nucleotides line up with TRBD2. This CDR3 comprises 16 residues. Germline V CDR1 and CDR2: SGHAT, FQNNGV. The V segment lost 2 bases and the J segment 1 base; nucleotides outside the gene matches: 4. The CDR3 loop is CASSLLGGGGTDTQYF. The CDR3 DNA follows: TGTGCCAGCAGCTTATTGGGCGGGGGGGGCACAGATACGCAGTATTTT.

The V and J genes are TRBV28 and TRBJ1-1; weak D call: TRBD1 (6 bases). CDR3 length equals 16 residues. Germline loops: CDR1 MDHEN, CDR2 SYDVKM. V lost 2 bases to trimming and J lost 2 bases, with 15 bases between them. CDR3 loop: CASSLGGAGTNTEAFF. The CDR3 DNA follows: TGTGCCAGCAGTTTAGGGGGGGCAGGTACAAACACTGAAGCTTTCTTT. Based on the CDR3 plus reference TRBV28 and TRBJ1-1, the full variable domain is DVKVTQSSRYLVKRTGEKVFLECVQDMDHENMFWYRQDPGLGLRLIYFSYDVKMKEKGDIPEGYSVSREKKERFSLILESASTNQTSMYLCASSLGGAGTNTEAFFGQGTRLTVV.

This sequence joins TRBV27 and TRBJ2-2; 7 bases line up with TRBD2. Germline CDR1 is MNHEY and CDR2 is SMNVEV (reference sequence). Germline trimming cut 7 bases from V and 4 bases from J; bases unmatched to any gene: 9. This CDR3 spans 15 amino acids. CDR3 amino acids: CASTLVGGITGELFF. CDR3 nucleotides: TGTGCCAGCACCCTCGTGGGGGGGATCACCGGGGAGCTGTTTTTT.

V is TRBV10-3 and J is TRBJ2-1; TRBD2 agrees at 7 bases. This CDR3 spans 17 amino acids. Trimming took 0 bases from V and 9 from J; bases not matched to a gene: 14. Germline assignment: CDR1 ENHRY and CDR2 SYGVKD. CDR3 loop: CAISESIGGGTGGEQFF. The CDR3 bases are TGTGCCATCAGTGAGTCGATTGGCGGGGGAACTGGGGGTGAGCAGTTCTTC.

The rearrangement links TRBV5-4 to TRBJ1-1; D uncertain. Germline-derived CDR1 and CDR2 are SGHNT and YYREEE (reference sequence). There are 13 residues in the CDR3. V was cut by 4 bases and J by 4 bases, with 11 bases left in between. The CDR3 here is CASSPDWSTEAFF. For the CDR3, the DNA is TGTGCCAGCAGCCCGGACTGGAGCACTGAAGCTTTCTTT.